This TCR beta chain was recovered during a study of blood T cell repertoires in COVID-19. Study context: The study drew acute and convalescent COVID-19 samples from the United States, Italy and Spain. Sample material is recorded as cDNA or gDNA derived from T cells, B-cell-depleted T cells, or PBMCs.

Germline values: CDR1 MDHEN, CDR2 SYDVKM. The CDR3 runs 15 residues. Unmatched junction bases numbered 7, after V lost 6 bases and J lost 3 bases. Original analysis: Nucleated cell counts were estimated from reference gene primer amplification. Profiled with immunoSEQ multiplex PCR; TCRdb holds only in-frame clones, not every one. V and J calls and clone size are given by that table; D and trimming were obtained from the DNA. The sample includes tens of thousands of clones, around 90% seen only once; the top ten take just under 2%. The chain has TRBV28 and TRBJ2-3, with 9 nucleotides matching TRBD1. The sequencing sample was made of peripheral blood. This TCR derives from a man aged 45 to 65 with active or convalescent COVID-19. The DNA of the CDR3 is TGTGCCAGCAGCCCCGGGACAGGGATTACAGATACGCAGTATTTT. Translating it yields CASSPGTGITDTQYF.